This paragraph reports one T cell receptor (beta chain). TCRdb's copy holds only in-frame clones and misses some; the assay was immunoSEQ multiplex PCR. The sample records about 43,000 clones, 82% being singletons. This sample is part of a study of radiation and T cells in renal cell carcinoma. Time point defined: blood 4 weeks post-SBRT, at nephrectomy. Treatment in this sample: 15 Gy SBRT to primary tumor, nephrectomy 4 weeks later. Germline V gives CDR1 SGHVS, CDR2 FQNEAQ. The trim removed 0 bases at V and 3 bases at J, leaving 2 bases unmatched. CDR3 length: 15 amino acids. The sample consisted of blood, taken from a patient whose treatment included radiotherapy and nephrectomy. The rearrangement links TRBV7-8 to TRBJ2-1, with 7 bases aligning to TRBD2. This sequence was found in a woman in her 70s with renal cell carcinoma. DNA of the CDR3: TGTGCCAGCAGCTTAGCCAGCGGGGACTACAATGAGCAGTTCTTC. This sequence encodes CASSLASGDYNEQFF.